These 32 T cell receptor beta chains came from one sample sequenced in a study of blood T cells in healthy people across ages. With a J-beta primer mix and a sample-barcoded 5' primer, a second PCR ran about 6 to 11 cycles. Each CDR3 protein gets one entry after TCRdb re-called the 5' RACE reads with MiXCR. The sample shows around 1,100,000 distinct CDR3 sequences, around two fifths of them seen only once. Sequencing input: blood. The receptors derive from a man between 18 and 35 years old in good health.

J is TRBJ1-6 and V is TRBV5-1; 7 nucleotides match TRBD1. CDR3 length: 15 residues. The germline gives CDR1 SGHRS, CDR2 YFSETQ. Losses at the gene ends were 0 bases for V and 5 bases for J; bases not matched to a gene: 2. CDR3 protein: CASSLEQGHNSPLHF. The DNA of the CDR3 is TGCGCCAGCAGCTTGGAACAGGGGCATAATTCACCCCTCCACTTT.

This clonotype showed up just a few times. This chain joins TRBV11-2 and TRBJ2-1, with 7 bases lining up with TRBD1. CDR1 and CDR2 (germline): SGHAT, FQNNGV. The CDR3 runs 15 residues. Trimming removed 6 bases from V and 2 bases from J; junction bases left unmatched: 7. CDR3 sequence reads: CASSSPGQTYNEQFF. CDR3 coding DNA: TGTGCCAGCAGTTCCCCGGGACAGACCTACAATGAGCAGTTCTTC.

This chain uses TRBV12-3 or TRBV12-4 with TRBJ2-1; 12 nucleotides align to TRBD2. The CDR3 extends over 17 amino acids. V gave up 5 bases and J gave up 8 bases; unmatched junction bases: 13. DNA for the CDR3: TGTGCCAGCAGTGTGATTAGGACTAGCGGGGTCCGGGATGAGCAGTTCTTC. Protein product: CASSVIRTSGVRDEQFF.

This clonotype was found a few times. The chain joins TRBV7-9 to TRBJ1-2; D is possibly TRBD1 (5 bases). This CDR3 comprises 18 residues. Germline CDR1 and CDR2: SEHNR and FQNEAQ (reference sequence). V shed 3 bases and J shed 2 bases, with 22 bases lying between them. CDR3 coding DNA: TGTGCCAGCAGCTTGAGTCCATCTGGGGCATCCTTAAACTATGGCTACACCTTC. This gives the protein CASSLSPSGASLNYGYTF.

The gene calls are TRBV21-1 and TRBJ1-4; the table gives TRBD1 as D, unverified against the DNA. TRBV21-1 is an annotated pseudogene. This CDR3 comprises 10 residues. The chain's CDR3 is CASTPGQLFF. Here the CDR3 DNA reads TGTGCCAGCACCCCGGGGCAACTGTTTTTT.

A few counts support this clonotype. The rearrangement links TRBV7-2 to TRBJ2-7; the D gene is possibly TRBD2 (6 bases). The V gene lost 2 bases and the J gene lost 3 bases, with 14 bases spanning the gap. This CDR3 is 15 amino acids long. Per germline, CDR1 SGHTA and CDR2 FQGNSA. CDR3 residues: CASSLSGGANYEQYF. The CDR3 DNA reads TGTGCCAGCAGCTTATCTGGCGGGGCAAACTACGAGCAGTACTTC.

In the case of this clonotype: Just one base apart from a much larger clone, this may be a read error. CDR3 sequence (DNA): TGCAGCGGAGAGAGGACTTTTAAGGATGAGCAGTTCTTC. This encodes CSGERTFKDEQFF. V gene TRBV29-1 combines with J gene TRBJ2-1; possible D gene TRBD2, 5 bases. This CDR3 spans 13 amino acids. The V end lost 7 bases, the J end lost 8 bases, and 18 bases lay between the germline ends. The germline V gene encodes CDR1 SQVTM and CDR2 ANQGSEA.

This clonotype was seen only a few times. This sequence joins TRBV6-6 and TRBJ1-2; D remains unclear. The CDR3 is 14 residues long. The V gene's germline CDR1 is MNHNY and CDR2 SVGAGI (reference sequence). V was cut by 0 bases and J by 5 bases, with 10 bases left in between. This CDR3 reads CASSYSVGGYGYTF. Here the CDR3 DNA reads TGTGCCAGCAGTTACTCGGTGGGAGGGTATGGCTACACCTTC.

The gene calls are TRBV29-1 and TRBJ2-4; D may be TRBD2 (5 bases). This CDR3 contains 13 residues. Germline loops: CDR1 SQVTM, CDR2 ANQGSEA. V lost 2 bases to trimming and J lost 3 bases, with 8 bases between them. DNA of the CDR3: TGCAGCGTTGAATTGGGAGTCAAAAACATTCAGTACTTC. It specifies CSVELGVKNIQYF.

V and J are TRBV7-3 and TRBJ2-7; D not certain. Looked up from germline, CDR1 is SGHTA and CDR2 is FQGTGA. CDR3 length equals 16 residues. With 0 bases removed from V and 0 bases from J, the gap between germline ends came to 12 bases. This chain's CDR3 is CASSLTLGKRSYEQYF. The CDR3 DNA reads TGTGCCAGCAGCTTAACGTTAGGGAAACGCTCCTACGAGCAGTACTTC.

The gene calls are TRBV4-2 and TRBJ1-1; the match to TRBD1 covers 12 bases. CDR1 and CDR2 (germline): LGHNA, YNFKEQ. V shed 5 bases and J 3 bases; nucleotides not matched to a gene: 7. The CDR3 contains 16 residues. In nucleotides, the CDR3 is TGTGCCAGCAGCTCCGGGACAGGGGGCCGTCACACTGAAGCTTTCTTT. It specifies CASSSGTGGRHTEAFF.

This rearrangement joins TRBV29-1 to TRBJ1-2; 12 bases are shared with TRBD1. V was clipped by 0 bases and J by 1 base; unmatched bases: 15. This CDR3 comprises 20 residues. Germline V CDR1 and CDR2: SQVTM, ANQGSEA. The CDR3 nucleotides read TGCAGCGTTGAAGAGAGGGTGGCTTCGGGACAGGGGGCCGTTAACTATGGCTACACCTTC. It translates to CSVEERVASGQGAVNYGYTF. The entire variable domain, with the rest obtained from reference TRBV29-1 and TRBJ1-2, is as follows: SAVISQKPSRDICQRGTSLTIQCQVDSQVTMMFWYRQQPGQSLTLIATANQGSEATYESGFVIDKFPISRPNLTFSTLTVSNMSPEDSSIYLCSVEERVASGQGAVNYGYTFGSGTRLTVV.

V usage is TRBV7-3 and J usage is TRBJ2-1; 11 bases map to TRBD2. This CDR3 is 16 amino acids long. Germline CDR1 SGHTA, CDR2 FQGTGA. With 2 bases clipped from V and 7 bases from J, the junction kept 7 bases outside the gene matches. CDR3 loop: CASSLSATSGGNEQFF. As DNA, the CDR3 is TGTGCCAGCAGCTTATCCGCCACTAGCGGGGGTAATGAGCAGTTCTTC.

This clonotype was counted many times. Here the CDR3 DNA reads TGTGCCAGCAGTTCCAATGTGGGGGACAGGGTAATAGCTAATGAAAAACTGTTTTTT. This gives the protein CASSSNVGDRVIANEKLFF. J is TRBJ1-4 and V is TRBV27; 9 nucleotides line up with TRBD1. The CDR3 totals 19 residues. Germline V CDR1 and CDR2: MNHEY, SMNVEV (reference sequence). Trimming removed 4 bases from V and 3 bases from J; junction bases left unmatched: 15.

This clonotype was seen more than once but under ten times. The chain has TRBV20-1 and TRBJ2-3; D is uncertain. This CDR3 has 14 amino acids. V was trimmed by 7 bases and J by 2 bases, leaving 16 bases between them. CDR1 is DFQATT and CDR2 is SNEGSKA in the germline V gene (reference sequence). The CDR3 spells CSVAGRGPTDTQYF. DNA for the CDR3: TGCAGTGTCGCAGGCCGTGGTCCCACAGATACGCAGTATTTT.

The genes are TRBV4-2 and TRBJ1-5, with D perhaps matching TRBD1 (6 bases). Germline CDR1 reads LGHNA; CDR2 reads YNFKEQ. Trimming took off 0 bases at V and 2 bases at J, with 11 bases between the two ends. CDR3 length: 16 amino acids. CDR3 region: CASSQDRRQGNQPQHF. CDR3 nucleotide sequence: TGTGCCAGCAGCCAAGATCGGCGACAGGGCAATCAGCCCCAGCATTTT.

This clonotype was seen a few times. The chain recombines TRBV7-2 with TRBJ1-5, with 7 bases identical to TRBD1. In germline, CDR1 is SGHTA, CDR2 FQGNSA. This CDR3 has 16 residues. Trimming removed 5 bases from V and 1 base from J; junction bases left unmatched: 8. The CDR3 bases are TGTGCCAGCAGCCCCATGACAGGGTACAGCAATCAGCCCCAGCATTTT. Protein sequence: CASSPMTGYSNQPQHF. The full variable domain, rest sourced from reference TRBV7-2 and TRBJ1-5, is GAGVSQSPSNKVTEKGKDVELRCDPISGHTALYWYRQSLGQGLEFLIYFQGNSAPDKSGLPSDRFSAERTGGSVSTLTIQRTQQEDSAVYLCASSPMTGYSNQPQHFGDGTRLSIL.

The chain recombines TRBV4-2 with TRBJ1-2, with 8 bases aligning to TRBD1. The V and J ends lost 0 bases and 0 bases, in that order; junction bases with no gene match: 12. This CDR3 has 19 amino acids. Looked up from germline, CDR1 is LGHNA and CDR2 is YNFKEQ. The CDR3 loop reads CASSQEDRAGGLTNYGYTF. The DNA of the CDR3 is TGTGCCAGCAGCCAAGAAGATCGGGCAGGGGGCCTCACTAACTATGGCTACACCTTC.

As for this clonotype: Just one base apart from a much larger clone, this may be a read error. The chain recombines TRBV20-1 with TRBJ2-7; TRBD2 is a possible D gene (6 bases). Germline lookup yields CDR1 DFQATT and CDR2 SNEGSKA (reference sequence). The CDR3 runs 15 residues. The CDR3 DNA follows: TGCAGTGCTAGAGCGGCGGGGAAAAACTCCTACGTGCAGTACTTC. Translation: CSARAAGKNSYVQYF.

This clonotype was found a few times. The rearrangement uses TRBV7-2 and TRBJ2-1; 11 nucleotides match TRBD1. Germline CDR1 and CDR2: SGHTA and FQGNSA. J lost 5 bases, V lost 5 bases, and 5 bases had no gene match. CDR3 length equals 15 residues. The CDR3 region has the DNA TGTGCCAGCAGCGATCCGGGACAGGGGGACAATGAGCAGTTCTTC. Amino acids: CASSDPGQGDNEQFF.

A note on this clonotype: The junction and the germline gene differ at one end; a read error may be behind it. This chain links TRBV6-5 with TRBJ1-1; no clear D gene. This CDR3 is 13 amino acids long. Germline CDR1 reads MNHEY; CDR2 reads SVGAGI. DNA for the CDR3: TGTGCCAGCAGGGCAGACCCGAACACTGGAGCTTTCTTT. Amino acids: CASRADPNTGAFF.

This clonotype was found a few times. The germline gene is not matched at one end of the junction; a read error may be the cause. V and J are TRBV5-1 and TRBJ2-7, with TRBD1 matching 9 bases. Germline V gene data show CDR1 as SGHRS and CDR2 as YFSETQ. The CDR3 totals 15 residues. The CDR3 DNA follows: TGCGCCAGTAGCTTAAACTCCGGGACAGGGTTCGAGCAGTACTTC. Amino acids: CASSLNSGTGFEQYF.

This clonotype was seen a few times. The chain recombines TRBV2 with TRBJ1-1; possible D gene TRBD1, 5 bases. Trimming removed 3 bases from V and 4 bases from J, with 9 bases in between. Germline-derived CDR1 and CDR2 are SNHLY and FYNNEI. The length of the CDR3 is 13 residues. CDR3: CASSDLGTTEAFF. The CDR3, as DNA: TGTGCCAGCAGTGACTTAGGGACCACTGAAGCTTTCTTT.

The chain recombines TRBV6-2 or TRBV6-3 with TRBJ2-1; TRBD2 agrees at 7 bases. The CDR3 spans 14 residues. V lost 6 bases to trimming and J lost 2 bases; unmatched junction nucleotides: 4. CDR1 and CDR2 from the germline V gene are MNHEY and SVGEGT. Here the CDR3 reads CASRPSGAYNEQFF. CDR3 DNA sequence: TGTGCCAGCAGACCCAGCGGGGCCTACAATGAGCAGTTCTTC.

This clonotype was counted once. The chain employs TRBV7-2 and TRBJ1-1, with D unresolved. CDR1 SGHTA and CDR2 FQGNSA come from the germline V gene. This CDR3 is 12 amino acids long. Trimming pared 5 bases from V and 8 bases from J, leaving 12 bases between. Here the CDR3 DNA reads TGTGCCAGCAGCCCGACGTTTCCCGAAGCTTTCTTT. It specifies CASSPTFPEAFF.

There are a few counts of this clonotype. As DNA, the CDR3 is TGCGCCAGCAGCTTACCAGGGGAATGGAACACTGAAGCTTTCTTT. Amino acid sequence: CASSLPGEWNTEAFF. The rearrangement uses TRBV5-1 and TRBJ1-1; possible D gene TRBD1, 6 bases. V lost 2 bases, J lost 1 base, and 12 bases lay in between. Germline assignment: CDR1 SGHRS and CDR2 YFSETQ. This CDR3 contains 15 residues.

The V call is TRBV29-1, the J call TRBJ1-1; D is perhaps TRBD1 (5 bases). Germline CDR1 is SQVTM and CDR2 is ANQGSEA. The CDR3 consists of 14 residues. Trimming took 3 bases from V and 0 from J, leaving 11 bases between them. The CDR3: CSVEPGLMNTEAFF. In nucleotides, the CDR3 is TGCAGCGTTGAGCCGGGACTTATGAACACTGAAGCTTTCTTT.

A few counts support this clonotype. V gene TRBV19 combines with J gene TRBJ1-6; D not certain. The CDR3 is 16 amino acids. Trimming pared 3 bases from V and 6 bases from J, leaving 15 bases between. In germline, CDR1 is LNHDA, CDR2 SQIVND (reference sequence). The DNA of the CDR3 is TGTGCCAGTAGTATGGGCGATCCGGGTGGTAATTCACCCCTCCACTTT. This encodes CASSMGDPGGNSPLHF.

This chain uses TRBV27 with TRBJ2-2; perhaps TRBD1 as D (6 bases). V dropped 8 bases and J dropped 1 base, with 11 bases sitting between them. The length of the CDR3 is 14 residues. In germline, CDR1 is MNHEY, CDR2 SMNVEV (reference sequence). The CDR3 loop is CASSRGLNTGELFF. As DNA, the CDR3 is TGTGCCAGCTCCAGGGGCCTGAACACCGGGGAGCTGTTTTTT.

CDR3 loop: CSVAGQGNTEAFF. The CDR3 coding sequence is TGCAGCGTTGCTGGACAGGGGAACACTGAAGCTTTCTTT. V usage is TRBV29-1 and J usage is TRBJ1-1, with 8 bases matching TRBD1. The CDR3 loop spans 13 amino acids. Germline CDR1 SQVTM, CDR2 ANQGSEA. V gave up 4 bases and J gave up 1 base; unmatched junction bases: 2. Drawing the rest from reference TRBV29-1 and TRBJ1-1, the complete variable domain is SAVISQKPSRDICQRGTSLTIQCQVDSQVTMMFWYRQQPGQSLTLIATANQGSEATYESGFVIDKFPISRPNLTFSTLTVSNMSPEDSSIYLCSVAGQGNTEAFFGQGTRLTVV.

This clonotype was counted once. CDR3 loop: CASELAETYNEQFF. The CDR3 DNA reads TGTGCCAGCGAGCTGGCGGAGACCTACAATGAGCAGTTCTTC. The rearrangement joins TRBV7-9 to TRBJ2-1; D is ambiguous. The V and J ends lost 8 bases and 2 bases respectively, with 13 bases between them. CDR1 and CDR2 (germline): SEHNR, FQNEAQ (reference sequence). The CDR3 sequence is 14 residues long.

This clonotype was counted a few times. The chain combines TRBV20-1 with TRBJ1-6, with a tentative D call TRBD1 (5 bases). The CDR3 is made up of 12 amino acids. Germline values: CDR1 DFQATT, CDR2 SNEGSKA (reference sequence). The ends were cut back, 3 bases at V and 10 bases at J, with 10 bases in the middle. DNA of the CDR3: TGCAGTGCTAGCAGGGCCGAGTCACCCCTCCACTTT. It is translated as CSASRAESPLHF.